Listed here is a single T cell receptor (beta chain). The entry originates in a study of cytomegalovirus exposure and HLA in healthy donors. The V gene's germline CDR1 is LGHNA and CDR2 YNFKEQ. This CDR3 contains 15 residues. J gave up 0 bases and V 6 bases, and 1 base lay outside the gene matches. Data came from immunoSEQ multiplex PCR; TCRdb stores just in-frame clones and leaves some out. The data contain under 300,000 clones, approximately 84% of them singletons. The sample was PBMCs. The rearrangement joins TRBV4-2 to TRBJ2-1, with 11 bases aligning to TRBD2. The receptor was isolated from a woman aged 30 to 39 in good health and CMV-seropositive. CDR3 nucleotide sequence: TGTGCCAGCAGGACTAGCGGGATCTCCTACAATGAGCAGTTCTTC. Translated, it gives CASRTSGISYNEQFF.